Following are 2 T cell receptor beta chains from one sample sequenced in a study of human T cells and chemical hapten exposure. MiXCR was run by TCRdb on the RACE reads, yielding one entry per CDR3 protein. Among about 41,000 distinct CDR3 sequences listed, less than 4% were seen once. The time point denotes: patch test 2, 6 weeks after DPC sensitization. The treatment is: therapeutic diphenylcyclopropenone sensitization with weekly scalp DPC. The specimen was whole blood, collected in connection with sensitization to the hapten diphenylcyclopropenone (DPC). The source of these receptors is a man in his forties or fifties with alopecia areata. Some clones in this sample may be carry-over from other donors' samples.

This clonotype has more than one count but fewer than ten. V gene TRBV7-9 combines with J gene TRBJ1-1; possible D gene TRBD1, 6 bases. Trimming took off 11 bases at V and 3 bases at J, with 13 bases between the two ends. Germline loops: CDR1 SEHNR, CDR2 FQNEAQ (reference sequence). The CDR3 consists of 12 residues. CDR3 residues: CAPGGPDTEAFF. The CDR3 DNA follows: TGTGCCCCTGGGGGGCCGGACACTGAAGCTTTCTTT.

At least ten counts were recorded for this clonotype. This chain connects TRBV7-2 to TRBJ2-5; possibly TRBD2 for D (5 bases). Germline V gives CDR1 SGHTA, CDR2 FQGNSA. The CDR3 spans 14 residues. Trimming removed 0 bases from V and 1 base from J, with 6 bases in between. CDR3 protein: CASSLASAQETQYF. The DNA for the CDR3 is TGTGCCAGCAGCTTAGCTAGCGCCCAAGAGACCCAGTACTTC.